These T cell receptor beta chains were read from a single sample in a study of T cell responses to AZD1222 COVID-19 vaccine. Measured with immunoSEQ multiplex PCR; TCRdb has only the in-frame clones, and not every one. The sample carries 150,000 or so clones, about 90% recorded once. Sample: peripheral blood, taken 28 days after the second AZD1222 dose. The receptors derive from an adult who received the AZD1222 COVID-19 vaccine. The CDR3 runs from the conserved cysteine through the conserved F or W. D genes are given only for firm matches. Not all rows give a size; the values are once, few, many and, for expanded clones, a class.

cdr3_aa: CASRGAGTGASSGGYTF
clone_size: few
d_call: TRBD1
v_call: TRBV19

cdr3_aa: CASSRQLGELFF
clone_size: -
d_call: -
v_call: TRBV6-2/TRBV6-3

cdr3_aa: CASRSAGVETDTQYF
clone_size: -
d_call: TRBD2
v_call: TRBV6-5

cdr3_aa: CASSDYRGRTGANVLTF
clone_size: -
d_call: TRBD1
v_call: TRBV5-5

cdr3_aa: CATSDLTGGALYEQYF
clone_size: -
d_call: TRBD2
v_call: TRBV24-1

cdr3_aa: CASSYDGPVYEQYF
clone_size: -
d_call: -
v_call: TRBV6-2/TRBV6-3

cdr3_aa: CASSSIQGAGNQPQHF
clone_size: -
d_call: TRBD1
v_call: TRBV28

cdr3_aa: CASTRQPPGTSGTRISYNEQFF
clone_size: -
d_call: TRBD2
v_call: TRBV6-6

cdr3_aa: CASSVSGGSSTGELFF
clone_size: once
d_call: -
v_call: TRBV9

cdr3_aa: CASSQDRLPEQYF
clone_size: once
d_call: -
v_call: TRBV4-3

cdr3_aa: CASSLSGYGYTF
clone_size: -
d_call: -
v_call: TRBV28

cdr3_aa: CASSSGLAGSSTDTQYF
clone_size: -
d_call: TRBD2
v_call: TRBV5-4

cdr3_aa: CASSAVAGDRLSGYTF
clone_size: -
d_call: TRBD1
v_call: TRBV28

cdr3_aa: CASSFLSRETQYF
clone_size: -
d_call: -
v_call: TRBV7-2

cdr3_aa: CASSSQGTYGYTF
clone_size: -
d_call: -
v_call: TRBV3-1/TRBV3-2

cdr3_aa: CASSSAETGNYGYTF
clone_size: -
d_call: TRBD1
v_call: TRBV28

cdr3_aa: CASSPVPGENSPLHF
clone_size: once
d_call: -
v_call: TRBV7-8

cdr3_aa: CASSESRSYQPQHF
clone_size: -
d_call: -
v_call: TRBV6-1

cdr3_aa: CASSLGGGASQPQHF
clone_size: -
d_call: TRBD1
v_call: TRBV5-1

cdr3_aa: CASSDQGTGYEAFF
clone_size: -
d_call: TRBD1
v_call: TRBV2

cdr3_aa: CASSPSLVGSYNEQFF
clone_size: -
d_call: -
v_call: TRBV14

cdr3_aa: CASSERSSYEQYF
clone_size: -
d_call: -
v_call: TRBV2

cdr3_aa: CASSIQSRVGETQYF
clone_size: -
d_call: -
v_call: TRBV19

cdr3_aa: CASSQEEGQPQHF
clone_size: -
d_call: -
v_call: TRBV4-2

cdr3_aa: CASSPQGSNQPQHF
clone_size: few
d_call: -
v_call: TRBV11-2

cdr3_aa: CASSYGRISGTDTQYF
clone_size: -
d_call: -
v_call: TRBV6-2/TRBV6-3

cdr3_aa: CASSLQGGTEAFF
clone_size: once
d_call: -
v_call: TRBV5-4

cdr3_aa: CASARERVGRQEQFF
clone_size: -
d_call: -
v_call: TRBV7-9

cdr3_aa: CASSAKIGQGHEQFF
clone_size: -
d_call: -
v_call: TRBV9

cdr3_aa: CASSLEEYNEQFF
clone_size: -
d_call: -
v_call: TRBV7-9

cdr3_aa: CASSFLESSGNTIYF
clone_size: -
d_call: -
v_call: TRBV5-4

cdr3_aa: CASSWTGQGTGEQFF
clone_size: -
d_call: TRBD1
v_call: TRBV5-1

cdr3_aa: CASSISRKGINQPQHF
clone_size: once
d_call: -
v_call: TRBV19

cdr3_aa: CASSFGTNSPGDTIYF
clone_size: -
d_call: -
v_call: TRBV7-9

cdr3_aa: CASSPSVGQGGYTF
clone_size: -
d_call: -
v_call: TRBV5-1